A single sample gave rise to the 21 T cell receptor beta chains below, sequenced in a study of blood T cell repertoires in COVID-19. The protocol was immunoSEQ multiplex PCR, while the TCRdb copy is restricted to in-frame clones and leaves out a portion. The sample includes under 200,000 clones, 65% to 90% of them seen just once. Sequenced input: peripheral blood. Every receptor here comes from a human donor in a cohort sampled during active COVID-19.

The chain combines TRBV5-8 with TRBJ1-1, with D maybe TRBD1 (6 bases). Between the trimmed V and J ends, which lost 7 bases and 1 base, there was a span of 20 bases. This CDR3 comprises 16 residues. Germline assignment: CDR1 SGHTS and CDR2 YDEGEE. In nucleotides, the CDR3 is TGTGCCAGCCTATTAAACAGGGAATGGGCGAACACTGAAGCTTTCTTT. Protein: CASLLNREWANTEAFF.

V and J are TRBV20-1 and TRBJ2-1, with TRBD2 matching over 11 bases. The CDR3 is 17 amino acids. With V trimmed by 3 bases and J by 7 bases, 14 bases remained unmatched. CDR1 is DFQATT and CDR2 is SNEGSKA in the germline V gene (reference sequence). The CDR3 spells CSASPLGTSGAGNEQFF. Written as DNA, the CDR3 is TGCAGTGCTAGTCCTTTAGGGACTAGCGGAGCGGGGAATGAGCAGTTCTTC.

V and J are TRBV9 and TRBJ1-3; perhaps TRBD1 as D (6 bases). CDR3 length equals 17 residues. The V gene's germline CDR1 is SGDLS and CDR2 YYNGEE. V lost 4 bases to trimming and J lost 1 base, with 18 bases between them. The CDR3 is CASSSLDRSLSGNTIYF. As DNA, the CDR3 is TGTGCCAGCAGCTCCTTAGACAGGTCTTTATCTGGAAACACCATATATTTT.

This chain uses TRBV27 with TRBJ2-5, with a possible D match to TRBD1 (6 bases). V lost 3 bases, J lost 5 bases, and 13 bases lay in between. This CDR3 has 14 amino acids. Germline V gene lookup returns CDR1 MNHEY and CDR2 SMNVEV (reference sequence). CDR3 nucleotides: TGTGCCAGCAGTTTGTCCACAGGGTTGGAGACCCAGTACTTC. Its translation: CASSLSTGLETQYF.

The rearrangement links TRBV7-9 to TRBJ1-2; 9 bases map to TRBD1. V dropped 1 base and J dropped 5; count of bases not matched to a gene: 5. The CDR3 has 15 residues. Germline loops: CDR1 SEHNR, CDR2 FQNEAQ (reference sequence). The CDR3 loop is CASSLGTGEGYGYTF. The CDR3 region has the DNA TGTGCCAGCAGCTTAGGGACAGGGGAAGGGTATGGCTACACCTTC.

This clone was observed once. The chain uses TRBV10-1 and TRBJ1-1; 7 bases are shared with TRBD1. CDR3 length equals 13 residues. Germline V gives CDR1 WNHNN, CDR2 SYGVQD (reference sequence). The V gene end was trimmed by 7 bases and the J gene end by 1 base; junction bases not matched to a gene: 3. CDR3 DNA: TGCGCCAGCACCGAGGGGGCGAACACTGAAGCTTTCTTT. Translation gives CASTEGANTEAFF.

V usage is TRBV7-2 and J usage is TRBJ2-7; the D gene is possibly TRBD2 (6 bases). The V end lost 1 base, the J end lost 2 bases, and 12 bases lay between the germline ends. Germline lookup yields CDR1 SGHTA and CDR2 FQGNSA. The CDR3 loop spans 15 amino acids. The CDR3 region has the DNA TGTGCCAGCAGCTTAGAGGGAGGTCATACCTACGAGCAGTACTTC. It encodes CASSLEGGHTYEQYF.

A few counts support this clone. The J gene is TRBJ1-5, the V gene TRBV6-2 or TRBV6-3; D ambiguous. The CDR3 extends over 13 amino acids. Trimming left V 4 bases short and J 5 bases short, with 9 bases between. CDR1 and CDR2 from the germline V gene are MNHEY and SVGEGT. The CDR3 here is CASSFNRYQPQHF. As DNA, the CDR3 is TGTGCCAGCAGTTTTAACAGATATCAGCCCCAGCATTTT.

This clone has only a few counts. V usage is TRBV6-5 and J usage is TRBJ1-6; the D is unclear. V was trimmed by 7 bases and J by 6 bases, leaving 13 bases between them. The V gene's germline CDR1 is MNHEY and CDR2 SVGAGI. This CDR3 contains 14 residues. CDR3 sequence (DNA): TGTGCCAGCACCTCCGGAGGATTTAATTCACCCCTCCACTTT. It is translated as CASTSGGFNSPLHF.

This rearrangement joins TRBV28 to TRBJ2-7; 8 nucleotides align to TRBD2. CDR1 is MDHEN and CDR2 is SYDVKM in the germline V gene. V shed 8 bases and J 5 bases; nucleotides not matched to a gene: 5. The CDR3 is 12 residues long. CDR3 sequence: CASGTSSDEQYF. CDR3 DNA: TGTGCCAGCGGGACTAGTTCGGACGAGCAGTACTTC.

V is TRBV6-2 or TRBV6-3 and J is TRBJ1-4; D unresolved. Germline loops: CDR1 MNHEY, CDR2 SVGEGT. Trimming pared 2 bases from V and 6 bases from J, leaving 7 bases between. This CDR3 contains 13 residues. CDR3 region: CASSYVRYEKLFF. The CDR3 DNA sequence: TGTGCCAGCAGTTACGTTCGTTATGAAAAACTGTTTTTT.

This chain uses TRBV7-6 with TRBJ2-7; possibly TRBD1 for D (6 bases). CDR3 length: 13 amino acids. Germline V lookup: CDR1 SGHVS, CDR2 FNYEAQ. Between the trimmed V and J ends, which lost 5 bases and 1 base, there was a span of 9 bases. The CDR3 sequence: CASSITGSYEQYF. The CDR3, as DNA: TGTGCCAGCAGCATCACAGGGTCCTACGAGCAGTACTTC.

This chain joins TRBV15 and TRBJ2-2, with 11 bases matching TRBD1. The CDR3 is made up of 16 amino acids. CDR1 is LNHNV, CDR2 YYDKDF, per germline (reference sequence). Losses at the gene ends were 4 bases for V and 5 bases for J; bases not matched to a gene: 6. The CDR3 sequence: CATSKDRGRWTGELFF. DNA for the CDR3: TGTGCCACCAGCAAGGACAGGGGGCGGTGGACCGGGGAGCTGTTTTTT.

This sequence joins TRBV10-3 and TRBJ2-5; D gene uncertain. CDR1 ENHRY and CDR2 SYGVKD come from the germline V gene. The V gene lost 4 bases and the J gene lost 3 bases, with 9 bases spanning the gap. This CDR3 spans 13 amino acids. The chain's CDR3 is CAISASREETQYF. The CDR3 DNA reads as TGTGCCATCAGTGCGTCCCGCGAAGAGACCCAGTACTTC.

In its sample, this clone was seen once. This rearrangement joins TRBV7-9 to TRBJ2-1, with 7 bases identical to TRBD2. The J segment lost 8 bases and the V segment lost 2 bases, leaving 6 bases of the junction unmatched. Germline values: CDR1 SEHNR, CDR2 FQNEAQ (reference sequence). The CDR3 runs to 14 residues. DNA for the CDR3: TGTGCCAGCAGCTTAAGCGGGGCCGGGGATGAGCAGTTCTTC. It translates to CASSLSGAGDEQFF.

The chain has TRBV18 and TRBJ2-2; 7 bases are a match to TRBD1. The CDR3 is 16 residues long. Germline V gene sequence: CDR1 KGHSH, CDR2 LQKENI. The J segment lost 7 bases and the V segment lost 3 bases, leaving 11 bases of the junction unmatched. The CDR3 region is CASSPVGTVGSGELFF. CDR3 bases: TGTGCCAGCTCACCCGTCGGGACAGTGGGAAGCGGGGAGCTGTTTTTT.

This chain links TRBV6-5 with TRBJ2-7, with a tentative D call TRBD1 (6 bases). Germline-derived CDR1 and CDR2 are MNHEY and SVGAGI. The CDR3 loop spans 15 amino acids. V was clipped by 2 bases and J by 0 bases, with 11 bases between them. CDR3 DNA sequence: TGTGCCAGCAGTTACGATGGGACAAGCTCCTACGAGCAGTACTTC. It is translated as CASSYDGTSSYEQYF.

CDR3 amino acids: CASRPTGRGRNTIYF. CDR3 bases: TGTGCCAGCAGACCCACGGGGCGGGGAAGAAACACCATATATTTT. The gene calls are TRBV6-5 and TRBJ1-3, with a possible D match to TRBD1 (5 bases). In germline, CDR1 is MNHEY, CDR2 SVGAGI. V was pared by 6 bases and J by 5 bases, with 17 bases between. The CDR3 has 15 amino acids.

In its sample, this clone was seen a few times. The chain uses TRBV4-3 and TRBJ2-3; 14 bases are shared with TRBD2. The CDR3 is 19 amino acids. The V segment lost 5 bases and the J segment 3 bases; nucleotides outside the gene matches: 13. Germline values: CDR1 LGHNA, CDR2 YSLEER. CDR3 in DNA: TGCGCCAGCAGCACCCGACTAGCGGGAGGGGGGTTAAGGACAGATACGCAGTATTTT. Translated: CASSTRLAGGGLRTDTQYF.

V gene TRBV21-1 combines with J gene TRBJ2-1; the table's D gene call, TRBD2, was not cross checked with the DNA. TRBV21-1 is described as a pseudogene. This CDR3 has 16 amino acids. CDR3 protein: CASSDLGGRWYNEQFF. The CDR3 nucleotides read TGTGCCAGCAGCGACCTAGGCGGGAGATGGTACAATGAGCAGTTCTTC.

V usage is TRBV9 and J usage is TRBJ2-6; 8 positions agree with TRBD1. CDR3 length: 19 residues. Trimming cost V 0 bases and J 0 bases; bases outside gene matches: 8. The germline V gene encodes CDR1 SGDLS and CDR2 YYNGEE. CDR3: CASSVVSGQALSGANVLTF. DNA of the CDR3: TGTGCCAGCAGCGTAGTGTCGGGACAGGCCCTCTCTGGGGCCAACGTCCTGACTTTC.